This T cell receptor beta chain was captured in a study of T cells in Graves' hyperthyroidism and ophthalmopathy. Study-level points and caveats: Most thyroid clonotypes with frequency above 0.001 were detected in blood. Researchers report that a 13 V-J model separated ophthalmopathy from stable hyperthyroidism.

It was considered stable Graves' hyperthyroidism when ophthalmopathy did not progress within 18 months. V lost 3 bases to trimming and J lost 2 bases, with 11 bases between them. CDR1 is GTSNPN, CDR2 SVGIG, per germline (reference sequence). The length of the CDR3 is 14 residues. Regarding this clonotype: Its antigen is unidentified.

Amplified TCR beta CDR3 regions derived from RNA transcripts. First-round RT-PCR targeting the TCR CDR3 was performed with the HTBI primer set. Using its own MiXCR run on the multiplex PCR reads, TCRdb lists one record per CDR3 protein. Found here are around 340,000 distinct CDR3 sequences, approximately 16% of them singletons; the top ten hold around 34%. Sequences were obtained from blood. The sequence was obtained from a man aged 25 to 45 with Graves' hyperthyroidism. V and J are TRBV30 and TRBJ1-5; D is unresolved. The CDR3 DNA reads as TGTGCCTGGAGCCCCGGGATGGGCAATCAGCCCCAGCATTTT. Its protein product is CAWSPGMGNQPQHF.